A single sample gave rise to the 20 T cell receptor beta chains below, sequenced in a study of blood T cell repertoires in COVID-19 (dated by TCRdb to the early 2020s). Library prep was done by the immunoSEQ multiplex PCR assay. The table comes from immuneACCESS by way of TCRdb, which keeps in-frame sequences with V and J called. Part of the clones is missing from these tables; in studies checked, under half for an unresolved V gene and the rest for unknown reasons. This sample comprises approximately 280,000 clones, 85% of them detected only once. The ten largest clones capture approximately 5.1% of the sample. The specimen was peripheral blood. The receptor source for this set is a man between 45 and 60 years old with active or convalescent COVID-19.

The chain joins TRBV7-3 to TRBJ2-3; maybe TRBD2 (5 bases). The CDR3 is 14 residues long. The V end was cut by 5 bases, the J end by 4 bases, with 13 bases between. CDR1 is SGHTA and CDR2 is FQGTGA in the germline V gene. For the CDR3, the DNA is TGTGCCAGCAGCCGGGCGGGTTTCGCAGATACGCAGTATTTT. As protein: CASSRAGFADTQYF.

The genes are TRBV28 and TRBJ1-1; TRBD1 matches 11 bases. The CDR3 sequence is 14 residues long. Germline V gives CDR1 MDHEN, CDR2 SYDVKM. V was clipped by 4 bases and J by 10 bases; unmatched bases: 8. DNA for the CDR3: TGTGCCAGCAGTTCGGGACAGGGGGATTTGGGAGCTTTCTTT. Protein product: CASSSGQGDLGAFF.

The chain has TRBV3-1 (or the pseudogene TRBV3-2) and TRBJ1-2; D uncertain. The germline CDR1 and CDR2 sequences are LGHDT and YNNKEL (reference sequence). The CDR3 loop spans 13 amino acids. Trimming pared 1 base from V and 1 base from J, leaving 4 bases between. Here the CDR3 reads CASSQGNNYGYTF. The CDR3 DNA reads as TGTGCCAGCAGCCAAGGTAATAACTATGGCTACACCTTC.

The chain recombines TRBV29-1 with TRBJ2-1; 9 positions agree with TRBD2. CDR1 is SQVTM, CDR2 ANQGSEA, per germline. Trimming removed 1 base from V and 6 bases from J; junction bases left unmatched: 4. The CDR3 spans 14 residues. The CDR3 DNA sequence: TGCAGCGTTGAAGGACTAGCGGATCGCAATGAGCAGTTCTTC. It is translated as CSVEGLADRNEQFF.

The rearrangement uses TRBV6-5 and TRBJ1-4, with 7 bases fitting TRBD1. Germline trimming cut 6 bases from V and 7 bases from J; bases unmatched to any gene: 11. The CDR3 runs to 15 residues. Looked up from germline, CDR1 is MNHEY and CDR2 is SVGAGI. The CDR3 coding sequence is TGTGCCAGCAGGTCCGGGGGCCAGGGGGGTGAAAAACTGTTTTTT. This codes for CASRSGGQGGEKLFF.

V gene TRBV6-5 combines with J gene TRBJ1-6; 7 bases align to TRBD1. CDR3 length: 14 residues. J was trimmed by 7 bases and V by 6 bases; bases with no gene match: 6. CDR1 MNHEY and CDR2 SVGAGI come from the germline V gene. The CDR3: CASRPGTANSPLHF. DNA for the CDR3: TGTGCCAGCAGACCCGGGACAGCCAATTCACCCCTCCACTTT.

V usage is TRBV11-2 and J usage is TRBJ1-1; TRBD1 aligns across 7 bases. J lost 2 bases, V lost 5 bases, and 11 bases had no gene match. This CDR3 spans 16 amino acids. Germline-derived CDR1 and CDR2 are SGHAT and FQNNGV. CDR3 DNA: TGTGCCAGCAGCCCGACAGGGATTATTTCCAACACTGAAGCTTTCTTT. Residues: CASSPTGIISNTEAFF.

In nucleotides, the CDR3 is TGTGCCAGTAGTTCAAAGAGGGCCGGGGGCTATGGCTACACCTTC. It is translated as CASSSKRAGGYGYTF. The rearrangement uses TRBV19 and TRBJ1-2; D might be TRBD1 (5 bases). With 5 bases removed from V and 4 bases from J, the gap between germline ends came to 17 bases. The CDR3 length is 15 residues. Germline CDR1 reads LNHDA; CDR2 reads SQIVND (reference sequence).

This clone was counted once. This chain uses TRBV12-5 with TRBJ2-7; 7 bases align to TRBD1. In germline, CDR1 is LGHNT, CDR2 FRNRAP. The ends lost 5 bases at V and 6 bases at J; junction bases unmatched: 10. CDR3 length equals 14 residues. The DNA for the CDR3 is TGTGCTAGTGGTACCTCCGGGACAGCCGGCGAGCAGTACTTC. Protein sequence: CASGTSGTAGEQYF.

The V and J genes are TRBV7-2 and TRBJ2-7, with TRBD1 as a possible D gene (6 bases). The V gene lost 5 bases and the J gene lost 9 bases, with 17 bases spanning the gap. Germline V gene data show CDR1 as SGHTA and CDR2 as FQGNSA. The CDR3 length is 13 residues. The CDR3 sequence is CASSEGAGARQYF. The CDR3 DNA reads TGTGCCAGCAGCGAAGGGGCAGGGGCTCGGCAGTACTTC. Using reference TRBV7-2 and TRBJ2-7 for the parts outside the CDR3, the full variable domain is GAGVSQSPSNKVTEKGKDVELRCDPISGHTALYWYRQSLGQGLEFLIYFQGNSAPDKSGLPSDRFSAERTGGSVSTLTIQRTQQEDSAVYLCASSEGAGARQYFGPGTRLTVT.

The chain uses TRBV7-2 and TRBJ2-1, with 8 bases identical to TRBD2. The V segment lost 2 bases and the J segment 4 bases; nucleotides outside the gene matches: 7. The CDR3 runs to 16 residues. Germline-derived CDR1 and CDR2 are SGHTA and FQGNSA. This CDR3 reads CASSLKAGGMYNEQFF. The CDR3 DNA reads TGTGCCAGCAGCTTAAAGGCGGGAGGCATGTACAATGAGCAGTTCTTC.

This chain uses TRBV29-1 with TRBJ1-1, with a possible D match to TRBD1 (6 bases). The CDR3 has 14 residues. Germline CDR1 reads SQVTM; CDR2 reads ANQGSEA. The ends were cut back, 5 bases at V and 1 base at J, with 14 bases in the middle. CDR3 coding DNA: TGCAGCGTTTATGATGGACAGCGGAACACTGAAGCTTTCTTT. Its protein is CSVYDGQRNTEAFF.

This clone was counted between two and nine times. The chain has TRBV2 and TRBJ2-2, with a weak D call TRBD1 (5 bases). The CDR3 is made up of 14 amino acids. Germline loops: CDR1 SNHLY, CDR2 FYNNEI. The germline V and J ends were trimmed by 5 bases and 7 bases, with 14 bases remaining between them. In DNA form, the CDR3 reads TGTGCCAGCAGTTCCAGGGAATGGGACGGGGAGCTGTTTTTT. This codes for CASSSREWDGELFF.

The rearrangement joins TRBV7-3 to TRBJ2-1, with TRBD2 identical over 11 bases. The V gene's germline CDR1 is SGHTA and CDR2 FQGTGA. The ends lost 5 bases at V and 6 bases at J; junction bases unmatched: 9. The CDR3 has 16 residues. CDR3 residues: CASSPGTSGLINEQFF. The DNA of the CDR3 is TGTGCCAGCAGCCCCGGGACTAGCGGTCTTATCAATGAGCAGTTCTTC.

This clone has a single count. As DNA, the CDR3 is TGCGCCAGCAGCTTTGTGGCAGGGGGGCCTGAAGCTTTCTTT. Its protein is CASSFVAGGPEAFF. The V gene is TRBV5-1, the J gene TRBJ1-1; 7 bases fit TRBD1. This CDR3 has 14 residues. The junction had 7 bases not matched to a gene; V was cut back by 2 bases and J by 6 bases. The germline CDR1 and CDR2 sequences are SGHRS and YFSETQ.

The table lists this clone with a count of one. DNA for the CDR3: TGTGCCAGCAGCTTGGAAGCGGGAGCAAACAATGAGCAGTTCTTC. Translating gives CASSLEAGANNEQFF. The chain employs TRBV5-5 and TRBJ2-1, with 8 positions matching TRBD2. From germline, CDR1 is SGHKS and CDR2 YYEKEE (reference sequence). J lost 5 bases, V lost 0 bases, and 4 bases had no gene match. The CDR3 is 15 residues long.

In nucleotides, the CDR3 is TGTGCCAGCTCACCCATCGGACAGGGTGCCTACGAGCAGTACTTC. Protein: CASSPIGQGAYEQYF. This chain connects TRBV18 to TRBJ2-7; TRBD1 agrees at 8 bases. This CDR3 is 15 amino acids long. The V and J ends lost 3 bases and 2 bases, in that order; junction bases with no gene match: 6. CDR1 is KGHSH, CDR2 LQKENI, per germline.

For the CDR3, the DNA is TGCGCCAGCAGCAGTCTCGCTAGGGTCAGGACAGTAAATGAAAAACTGTTTTTT. Encoded protein: CASSSLARVRTVNEKLFF. This chain connects TRBV4-1 to TRBJ1-4; maybe TRBD1 (6 bases). CDR1 is MGHRA and CDR2 is YSYEKL in the germline V gene. The CDR3 is 18 residues long. The germline V and J ends were trimmed by 5 bases and 5 bases, with 24 bases remaining between them.

The table lists this clone with a few counts. The V call is TRBV30, the J call TRBJ2-7, with D hard to call. The CDR3 contains 12 residues. Germline V gene data show CDR1 as GTSNPN and CDR2 as SVGIG (reference sequence). Trimming left V 0 bases short and J 4 bases short, with 7 bases between. The CDR3 region is CAWSVREYEQYF. In DNA form, the CDR3 reads TGTGCCTGGAGTGTTCGAGAGTACGAGCAGTACTTC.

The rearrangement uses TRBV15 and TRBJ1-6; the D gene is possibly TRBD1 (5 bases). V lost 0 bases and J 8 bases, leaving 8 bases between the germline ends. In germline, CDR1 is LNHNV, CDR2 YYDKDF (reference sequence). This CDR3 comprises 14 residues. The CDR3 nucleotides read TGTGCCACCAGCAGAGATCGGGGGTATTCACCCCTCCACTTT. The encoded protein is CATSRDRGYSPLHF.